The 14 T cell receptor beta chains below all came from one sample that was sequenced in a study of shared clonotypes between healthy human individuals. The method was immunoSEQ multiplex PCR; TCRdb's version includes in-frame clones alone and lacks a portion of them. The table records 1,500,000 or so clones, around 97% of them present only once. Sequencing was carried out using naive CD4+ T cells sorted from blood. Subset: CD45RA+ positively selected. Source of these receptors: a man aged 25-45 years in good health.

Turning to this clone: The same CDR3 is also encoded by other DNA sequences in this sample. This rearrangement joins TRBV4-1 to TRBJ2-7; tentatively, D is TRBD2 (6 bases). This CDR3 region has 13 residues. Looked up from germline, CDR1 is MGHRA and CDR2 is YSYEKL. V was pared by 1 base and J by 3 bases, with 7 bases between. Here the CDR3 DNA reads TGCGCCAGCAGCCAAGTGGGGGGCTACGAGCAGTACTTC. It translates to CASSQVGGYEQYF.

The gene calls are TRBV30 and TRBJ1-1; 8 nucleotides align to TRBD1. With 1 base clipped from V and 5 bases from J, the junction kept 9 bases outside the gene matches. The germline gives CDR1 GTSNPN, CDR2 SVGIG (reference sequence). This CDR3 spans 15 amino acids. In DNA, the CDR3 is TGTGCCTGGAGTGCCGGACAGGGAGCAGGGACTGAAGCTTTCTTT. Protein: CAWSAGQGAGTEAFF.

This clone showed up just a few times. This CDR3 is CASSPKGGERQPQHF. CDR3 in DNA: TGTGCCAGCTCACCAAAGGGAGGGGAAAGGCAGCCCCAGCATTTT. The chain recombines TRBV18 with TRBJ1-5; a weak D match, TRBD1 (5 bases). This CDR3 spans 15 amino acids. V was clipped by 2 bases and J by 7 bases, with 15 bases between them. Germline CDR1 is KGHSH and CDR2 is LQKENI.

The V call is TRBV7-2, the J call TRBJ1-1; D uncertain. Germline-derived CDR1 and CDR2 are SGHTA and FQGNSA. Trimming left V 3 bases short and J 6 bases short, with 17 bases between. The CDR3 length is 15 residues. DNA for the CDR3: TGTGCCAGCAGCTTGGAGGGCACCGAACACGCTGAAGCTTTCTTT. Translating it yields CASSLEGTEHAEAFF.

The V and J genes are TRBV11-2 and TRBJ2-7; 11 bases are a match to TRBD2. The CDR3 length is 13 residues. The V and J ends lost 3 bases and 7 bases, in that order; junction bases with no gene match: 2. The germline V gene has CDR1 SGHAT and CDR2 FQNNGV. CDR3 protein: CASSLTSGIEQYF. The CDR3 nucleotides read TGTGCCAGCAGCTTGACTAGCGGGATTGAGCAGTACTTC.

DNA of the CDR3: TGTGCCAGCAGGGGGATGGACAGGGTCGAGCAGTACTTC. It encodes CASRGMDRVEQYF. The chain combines TRBV2 with TRBJ2-7; 8 bases are shared with TRBD1. The J segment lost 6 bases and the V segment lost 6 bases, leaving 7 bases of the junction unmatched. The CDR3 totals 13 residues. Germline V lookup: CDR1 SNHLY, CDR2 FYNNEI. Together with reference TRBV2 and TRBJ2-7, the CDR3 gives the full variable domain: EPEVTQTPSHQVTQMGQEVILRCVPISNHLYFYWYRQILGQKVEFLVSFYNNEISEKSEIFDDQFSVERPDGSNFTLKIRSTKLEDSAMYFCASRGMDRVEQYFGPGTRLTVT.

This rearrangement joins TRBV7-6 to TRBJ1-1; no firm D call. The CDR3 consists of 15 residues. The germline V and J ends were trimmed by 1 base and 0 bases, with 9 bases remaining between them. Germline CDR1 SGHVS, CDR2 FNYEAQ. The CDR3 region is CASSLEDRLNTEAFF. CDR3 coding DNA: TGTGCCAGCAGCTTAGAGGACCGTTTGAACACTGAAGCTTTCTTT.

CDR3 region: CASSRVGGTDTQYF. In nucleotides, the CDR3 is TGTGCCAGCAGCCGTGTGGGGGGCACAGATACGCAGTATTTT. The V and J genes are TRBV28 and TRBJ2-3, with D perhaps given as TRBD1 or TRBD2 (5 bases each). The CDR3 totals 14 residues. Germline V gives CDR1 MDHEN, CDR2 SYDVKM. V dropped 6 bases and J dropped 1 base, with 11 bases sitting between them.

V usage is TRBV10-3 and J usage is TRBJ1-1; a weak D match, TRBD1 (5 bases). The CDR3 covers 13 residues. V was clipped by 6 bases and J by 1 base, with 9 bases between them. CDR1 and CDR2 (germline): ENHRY, SYGVKD. CDR3 bases: TGTGCCATCAGGGACACCCCGAACACTGAAGCTTTCTTT. Protein product: CAIRDTPNTEAFF.

The chain carries TRBV27 and TRBJ2-5; the D gene could be TRBD1 or TRBD2 (5 bases each). Germline CDR1 reads MNHEY; CDR2 reads SMNVEV (reference sequence). The CDR3 consists of 13 residues. V dropped 5 bases and J dropped 3 bases, with 10 bases sitting between them. This CDR3 is CASSDWGKETQYF. The CDR3 region has the DNA TGTGCCAGCAGTGATTGGGGGAAAGAGACCCAGTACTTC.

The CDR3 loop reads CASSQPLAGGRYEQYF. The CDR3 coding sequence is TGCGCCAGCAGCCAACCACTAGCGGGAGGGAGATACGAGCAGTACTTC. The chain joins TRBV4-1 to TRBJ2-7, with 13 bases matching TRBD2. The length of the CDR3 is 16 residues. V lost 2 bases to trimming and J lost 4 bases; unmatched junction nucleotides: 5. The germline V gene has CDR1 MGHRA and CDR2 YSYEKL.

The chain carries TRBV2 and TRBJ1-2; TRBD1 matches at 7 bases. The junction had 5 bases not matched to a gene; V was cut back by 0 bases and J by 7 bases. CDR3 size: 14 residues. The V gene's germline CDR1 is SNHLY and CDR2 FYNNEI. CDR3 residues: CASSEAGGDIGYTF. The DNA for the CDR3 is TGTGCCAGCAGTGAAGCAGGGGGCGACATTGGCTACACCTTC.

Note on this clone: The junction shows a germline mismatch at one end, possibly a read error. This chain links TRBV6-1 with TRBJ2-4, with 9 bases lining up with TRBD2. The CDR3 totals 13 residues. From germline, CDR1 is MNHNS and CDR2 SASEGT. The CDR3 protein is CASSKAGGVIQYF. The CDR3 region has the DNA TGTGCCAGCAGTAAAGCGGGAGGCGTCATTCAGTACTTC.

The sample holds one count of this clone. The V call is TRBV28, the J call TRBJ2-3, with TRBD1 identical over 7 bases. Trimming cost V 7 bases and J 3 bases; bases outside gene matches: 10. This CDR3 has 15 residues. In germline, CDR1 is MDHEN, CDR2 SYDVKM. Written as DNA, the CDR3 is TGTGCCAGCATCTACTCCGGGACAGTAACAGATACGCAGTATTTT. The encoded protein is CASIYSGTVTDTQYF.